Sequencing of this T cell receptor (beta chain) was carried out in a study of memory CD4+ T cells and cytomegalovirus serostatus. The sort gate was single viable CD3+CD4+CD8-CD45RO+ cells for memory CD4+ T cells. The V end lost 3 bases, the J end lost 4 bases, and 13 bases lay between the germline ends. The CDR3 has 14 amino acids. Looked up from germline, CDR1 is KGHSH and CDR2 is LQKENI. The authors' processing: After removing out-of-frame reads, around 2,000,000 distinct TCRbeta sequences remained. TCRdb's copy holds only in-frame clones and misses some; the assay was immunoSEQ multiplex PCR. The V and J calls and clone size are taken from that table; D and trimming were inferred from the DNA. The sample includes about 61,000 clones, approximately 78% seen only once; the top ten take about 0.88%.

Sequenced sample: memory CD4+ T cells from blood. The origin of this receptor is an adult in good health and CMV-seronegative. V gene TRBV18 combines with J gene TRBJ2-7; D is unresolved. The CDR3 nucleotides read TGTGCCAGCTCACCGCGAGGCACCGGATACGAGCAGTACTTC. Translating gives CASSPRGTGYEQYF.